A single sample is the source of the 23 T cell receptor beta chains below, sequenced in a study of cytomegalovirus exposure and HLA in healthy donors. Vbeta (60) and Jbeta (13) primers were used in the PCR. Measured with immunoSEQ multiplex PCR; TCRdb has only the in-frame clones, and not every one. The sample totals some 43,000 clones; its top ten clones hold approximately 2%. The source material was PBMCs. Receptors originate from a woman in her 30s in good health and CMV-seronegative.

The V call is TRBV27, the J call TRBJ2-6; D is ambiguous. Trimming took off 3 bases at V and 0 bases at J, with 9 bases between the two ends. The CDR3 runs to 16 residues. The germline gives CDR1 MNHEY, CDR2 SMNVEV (reference sequence). The CDR3: CASSLSRLSGANVLTF. The CDR3 DNA reads TGTGCCAGCAGTTTGTCCAGGCTCTCTGGGGCCAACGTCCTGACTTTC.

The chain links TRBV4-2 to TRBJ1-5, with 12 positions matching TRBD1. The junction had 7 bases not matched to a gene; V was cut back by 2 bases and J by 5 bases. Germline V gives CDR1 LGHNA, CDR2 YNFKEQ. The CDR3 sequence is 17 residues long. CDR3 residues: CASSQPPGQGADQPQHF. DNA for the CDR3: TGTGCCAGCAGCCAACCTCCGGGACAGGGGGCCGATCAGCCCCAGCATTTT.

This rearrangement joins TRBV7-9 to TRBJ2-1; 9 bases are shared with TRBD2. CDR1 SEHNR and CDR2 FQNEAQ come from the germline V gene (reference sequence). The CDR3 is made up of 17 amino acids. V shed 6 bases and J 7 bases; nucleotides not matched to a gene: 16. The CDR3 region is CASRNPAAGGGGNEQFF. In nucleotides, the CDR3 is TGTGCCAGCAGAAACCCCGCAGCGGGAGGCGGCGGGAATGAGCAGTTCTTC.

The chain links TRBV6-5 to TRBJ2-7; 14 nucleotides line up with TRBD2. CDR3 size: 15 residues. The V segment lost 5 bases and the J segment 3 bases; nucleotides outside the gene matches: 3. The germline V gene has CDR1 MNHEY and CDR2 SVGAGI. CDR3 sequence: CASSGTSGSLYEQYF. As DNA, the CDR3 is TGTGCCAGCAGTGGGACTAGCGGGAGCCTCTACGAGCAGTACTTC.

The chain is built from TRBV4-1 and TRBJ2-1, with 7 bases that match TRBD1. This CDR3 is 14 amino acids long. From germline, CDR1 is MGHRA and CDR2 YSYEKL. With V trimmed by 3 bases and J by 5 bases, 4 bases remained unmatched. CDR3 nucleotide sequence: TGCGCCAGCAGCCAGAGGGGGCCCGACAATGAGCAGTTCTTC. Protein product: CASSQRGPDNEQFF.

This chain joins TRBV30 and TRBJ2-3, with 8 positions matching TRBD2. The V gene's germline CDR1 is GTSNPN and CDR2 SVGIG (reference sequence). This CDR3 region has 14 residues. The V gene end was trimmed by 3 bases and the J gene end by 8 bases; junction bases not matched to a gene: 10. The CDR3 region is CAWRVQAGAGTQYF. CDR3 nucleotides: TGTGCCTGGAGGGTACAAGCGGGAGCGGGTACGCAGTATTTT.

The rearrangement joins TRBV6-1 to TRBJ2-7, with D possibly matching TRBD1 (6 bases). In germline, CDR1 is MNHNS, CDR2 SASEGT. The CDR3 totals 15 residues. V was trimmed by 4 bases and J by 1 base, leaving 14 bases between them. The CDR3 region is CASSVTGIRSYEQYF. The CDR3 region has the DNA TGTGCCAGCAGTGTTACAGGGATTAGGTCCTACGAGCAGTACTTC.

The J gene is TRBJ2-7, the V gene TRBV28, with D possibly matching TRBD1 (5 bases). CDR1 and CDR2 (germline): MDHEN, SYDVKM. The CDR3 extends over 16 amino acids. Trimming took off 8 bases at V and 0 bases at J, with 20 bases between the two ends. Written as DNA, the CDR3 is TGTGCCAGCTCAGCTCCCGGACAATCGAGCTCCTACGAGCAGTACTTC. It codes for CASSAPGQSSSYEQYF.

The chain couples TRBV29-1 to TRBJ1-1; possible D gene TRBD1, 6 bases. CDR1 SQVTM and CDR2 ANQGSEA come from the germline V gene. CDR3 size: 13 residues. V was cut by 5 bases and J by 1 base, with 11 bases left in between. The CDR3: CSVSAQGNTEAFF. The CDR3 coding sequence is TGCAGCGTTTCTGCACAGGGGAACACTGAAGCTTTCTTT.

This chain uses TRBV6-1 with TRBJ2-7; the D is unclear. Trimming removed 2 bases at V and 3 bases at J, with 5 bases between. The CDR3 covers 12 residues. Germline CDR1 reads MNHNS; CDR2 reads SASEGT. CDR3 protein: CASSEIIYEQYF. Written as DNA, the CDR3 is TGTGCCAGCAGTGAAATCATCTACGAGCAGTACTTC.

The chain has TRBV6-5 and TRBJ1-1; a possible D gene is TRBD1 (5 bases). V lost 2 bases and J 5 bases, leaving 12 bases between the germline ends. The CDR3 runs 14 residues. The germline V gene encodes CDR1 MNHEY and CDR2 SVGAGI. CDR3: CASSYAPGGTEAFF. CDR3 nucleotide sequence: TGTGCCAGCAGTTACGCCCCGGGGGGAACTGAAGCTTTCTTT.

J is TRBJ1-2 and V is TRBV7-9, with D possibly matching TRBD1 (5 bases). Trimming stripped 5 bases from V and 3 bases from J, with 16 bases between. CDR1 is SEHNR, CDR2 FQNEAQ, per germline (reference sequence). The CDR3 runs 15 residues. The CDR3 bases are TGTGCCAGCAGCCCCCCGCGGGGGGTATACTATGGCTACACCTTC. Translated, it gives CASSPPRGVYYGYTF.

The chain has TRBV5-1 and TRBJ1-2, with 8 bases aligning to TRBD1. V lost 4 bases, J lost 0 bases, and 8 bases stayed unmatched. Looked up from germline, CDR1 is SGHRS and CDR2 is YFSETQ. CDR3 length: 16 amino acids. The DNA of the CDR3 is TGCGCCAGCAGCCATACGCCGACAGGGGCTAACTATGGCTACACCTTC. This encodes CASSHTPTGANYGYTF.

The rearrangement joins TRBV6-5 to TRBJ1-3, with D possibly TRBD1 on 5 matching bases. The CDR3 consists of 13 residues. Per the germline V gene, CDR1 is MNHEY and CDR2 is SVGAGI. V was shortened by 8 bases and J by 3 bases, with 11 bases between the two germline ends. CDR3 protein: CASGGVGGNTIYF. The CDR3 DNA reads TGTGCCAGCGGGGGGGTCGGTGGAAACACCATATATTTT.

This chain links TRBV9 with TRBJ1-5, with D maybe TRBD1 (6 bases). The CDR3 runs 14 residues. Per the germline V gene, CDR1 is SGDLS and CDR2 is YYNGEE. The V end was cut by 4 bases, the J end by 7 bases, with 15 bases between. The CDR3 reads CASSSSGGRQPQHF. CDR3 sequence (DNA): TGTGCCAGCAGCTCATCGGGGGGCCGGCAGCCCCAGCATTTT.

The chain couples TRBV6-1 to TRBJ2-7, with D possibly being TRBD2 (5 bases). This CDR3 is 13 amino acids long. V lost 6 bases and J lost 5, with 14 bases in between. From germline, CDR1 is MNHNS and CDR2 SASEGT. The DNA for the CDR3 is TGTGCCAGCAGCGAATACGGGGTCCACGAGCAGTACTTC. Translation: CASSEYGVHEQYF.

The chain links TRBV7-3 to TRBJ2-7; a possible D gene is TRBD1 (6 bases). Trimming stripped 2 bases from V and 3 bases from J, with 14 bases between. Per the germline V gene, CDR1 is SGHTA and CDR2 is FQGTGA. CDR3 length: 15 residues. CDR3 amino acids: CASSLRAQGIYEQYF. The CDR3 coding sequence is TGTGCCAGCAGCTTACGGGCGCAGGGGATCTACGAGCAGTACTTC.

V gene TRBV4-3 combines with J gene TRBJ1-4; possible D gene TRBD1, 5 bases. Germline CDR1 reads LGHNA; CDR2 reads YSLEER. This CDR3 has 18 residues. Between the trimmed V and J ends, which lost 0 bases and 0 bases, there was a span of 14 bases. The CDR3 here is CASSQDPWDLTTNEKLFF. In DNA, the CDR3 is TGCGCCAGCAGCCAAGACCCCTGGGACTTAACAACTAATGAAAAACTGTTTTTT.

The CDR3 protein is CASSPRYQGTGDYGYTF. For the CDR3, the DNA is TGTGCCAGCTCACCACGGTACCAAGGGACAGGGGACTATGGCTACACCTTC. The gene calls are TRBV18 and TRBJ1-2; TRBD1 agrees at 10 bases. With 1 base clipped from V and 3 bases from J, the junction kept 8 bases outside the gene matches. The CDR3 runs to 17 residues. Germline assignment: CDR1 KGHSH and CDR2 LQKENI.

V is TRBV6-5 and J is TRBJ2-5; no definite D call. Germline assignment: CDR1 MNHEY and CDR2 SVGAGI. This CDR3 has 16 residues. V was clipped by 0 bases and J by 2 bases, with 13 bases between them. The chain's CDR3 is CASSYSYGRLQETQYF. For the CDR3, the DNA is TGTGCCAGCAGTTACTCTTACGGTCGACTTCAAGAGACCCAGTACTTC.

The rearrangement links TRBV6-6 to TRBJ1-2; no reliable D call. There are 14 residues in the CDR3. Trimming took off 5 bases at V and 4 bases at J, with 14 bases between the two ends. The germline V gene has CDR1 MNHNY and CDR2 SVGAGI (reference sequence). This CDR3 reads CASSPPGGSYGYTF. The CDR3 DNA is TGTGCCAGCAGTCCCCCAGGTGGCAGCTATGGCTACACCTTC.

V is TRBV18 and J is TRBJ2-1; 11 bases align to TRBD1. Unmatched junction bases numbered 2, after V lost 6 bases and J lost 7 bases. There are 13 residues in the CDR3. The germline CDR1 and CDR2 sequences are KGHSH and LQKENI. CDR3 region: CASSGTGGNEQFF. The CDR3 nucleotides read TGTGCCAGCTCGGGGACAGGGGGGAATGAGCAGTTCTTC.

The V and J genes are TRBV4-1 and TRBJ2-7; 10 nucleotides match TRBD2. The CDR3 covers 17 residues. The V gene's germline CDR1 is MGHRA and CDR2 YSYEKL. Trimming removed 1 base from V and 2 bases from J; junction bases left unmatched: 8. CDR3 in amino acids: CASSQVGVAGGTYEQYF. CDR3 sequence (DNA): TGCGCCAGCAGCCAAGTAGGGGTAGCGGGGGGAACCTACGAGCAGTACTTC.